This TCR beta chain is from a study of Ad26.COV2.S vaccination and SARS-CoV-2 variants. Treatment described: roughly 18 received Ad26.COV2.S at low or high dose, single or two shots; 5 received placebo; per-sample allocation not given. Vaccine and placebo recipients were sampled on day 63 after the first injection. Trimming stripped 1 base from V and 2 bases from J, with 9 bases between. This CDR3 is built from 15 residues. Looked up from germline, CDR1 is SEHNR and CDR2 is FQNEAQ (reference sequence). Repertoires were generated with immunoSEQ multiplex PCR, while TCRdb's copy carries only in-frame clones and drops some. Here the sample spans about 400,000 clones, approximately 83% being singletons.

This sequence originates from a person aged 18-65 years who received the Ad26.COV2.S COVID-19 vaccine or a placebo. The input for sequencing was peripheral blood, taken in a trial of Ad26.COV2.S vaccine versus placebo. V is TRBV7-9 and J is TRBJ2-1; D is unresolved. CDR3 residues: CASSLGADAYNEQFF. CDR3 nucleotides: TGTGCCAGCAGCTTAGGGGCGGACGCCTACAATGAGCAGTTCTTC.